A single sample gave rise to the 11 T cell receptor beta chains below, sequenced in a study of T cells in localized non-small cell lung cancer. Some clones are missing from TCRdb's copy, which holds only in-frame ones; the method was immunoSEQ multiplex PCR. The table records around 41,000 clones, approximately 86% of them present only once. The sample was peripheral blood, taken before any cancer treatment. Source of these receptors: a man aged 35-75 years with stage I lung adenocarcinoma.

As DNA, the CDR3 is TGTGCCAGCAGCGGAGGCCGGGCTAGCAAGAATGAGCAGTTCTTC. Encoded protein: CASSGGRASKNEQFF. V is TRBV7-3 and J is TRBJ2-1, with D maybe TRBD2 (5 bases). The germline CDR1 and CDR2 sequences are SGHTA and FQGTGA. V lost 5 bases, J lost 7 bases, and 18 bases lay in between. The CDR3 runs to 15 residues.

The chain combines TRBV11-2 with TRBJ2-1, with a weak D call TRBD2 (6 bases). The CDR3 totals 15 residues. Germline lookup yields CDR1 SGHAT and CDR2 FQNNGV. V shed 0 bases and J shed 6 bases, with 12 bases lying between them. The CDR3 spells CASSLEASVTNEQFF. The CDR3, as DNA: TGTGCCAGCAGCTTAGAGGCTAGCGTTACCAATGAGCAGTTCTTC.

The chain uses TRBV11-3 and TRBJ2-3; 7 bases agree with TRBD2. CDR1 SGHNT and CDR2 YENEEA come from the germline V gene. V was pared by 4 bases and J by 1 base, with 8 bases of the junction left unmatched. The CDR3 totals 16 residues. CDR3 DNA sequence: TGTGCCAGCAGCTCCGCCCTAGCGGACGGCACAGATACGCAGTATTTT. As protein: CASSSALADGTDTQYF.

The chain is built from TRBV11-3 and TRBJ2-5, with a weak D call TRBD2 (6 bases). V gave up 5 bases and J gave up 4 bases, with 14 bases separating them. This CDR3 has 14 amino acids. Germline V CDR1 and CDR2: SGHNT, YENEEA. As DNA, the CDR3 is TGTGCCAGCAGCCACACTGGAGGGGCAGAGACCCAGTACTTC. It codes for CASSHTGGAETQYF.

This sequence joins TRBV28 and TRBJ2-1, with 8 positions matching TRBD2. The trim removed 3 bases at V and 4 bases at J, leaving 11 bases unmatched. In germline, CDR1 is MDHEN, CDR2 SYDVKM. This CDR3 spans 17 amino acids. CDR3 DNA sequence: TGTGCCAGCAGTTTGGTGGTCGGGAGGGGCCCTTACAATGAGCAGTTCTTC. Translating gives CASSLVVGRGPYNEQFF.

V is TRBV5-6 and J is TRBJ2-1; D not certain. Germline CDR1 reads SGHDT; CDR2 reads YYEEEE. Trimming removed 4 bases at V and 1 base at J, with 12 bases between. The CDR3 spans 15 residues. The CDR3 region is CASSPRRVSYNEQFF. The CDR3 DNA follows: TGTGCCAGCAGCCCGCGTAGGGTTTCCTACAATGAGCAGTTCTTC.

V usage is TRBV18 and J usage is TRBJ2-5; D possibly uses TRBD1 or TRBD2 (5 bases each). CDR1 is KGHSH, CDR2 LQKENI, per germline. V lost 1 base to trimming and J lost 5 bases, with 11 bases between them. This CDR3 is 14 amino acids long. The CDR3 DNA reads TGTGCCAGCTCACCACTGAGGGGTTCTGAGACCCAGTACTTC. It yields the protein CASSPLRGSETQYF.

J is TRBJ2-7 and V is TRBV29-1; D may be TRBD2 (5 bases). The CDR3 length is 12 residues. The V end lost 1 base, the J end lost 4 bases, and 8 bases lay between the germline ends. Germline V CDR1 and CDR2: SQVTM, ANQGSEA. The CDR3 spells CSVEVREYEQYF. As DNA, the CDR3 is TGCAGCGTTGAAGTAAGGGAGTACGAGCAGTACTTC.

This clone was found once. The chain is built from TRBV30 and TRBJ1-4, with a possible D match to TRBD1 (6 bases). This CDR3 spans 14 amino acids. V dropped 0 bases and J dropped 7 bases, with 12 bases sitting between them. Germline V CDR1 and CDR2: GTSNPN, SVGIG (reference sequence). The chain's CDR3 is CAWSVGGGGEKLFF. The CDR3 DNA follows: TGTGCCTGGAGTGTAGGAGGGGGAGGTGAAAAACTGTTTTTT.

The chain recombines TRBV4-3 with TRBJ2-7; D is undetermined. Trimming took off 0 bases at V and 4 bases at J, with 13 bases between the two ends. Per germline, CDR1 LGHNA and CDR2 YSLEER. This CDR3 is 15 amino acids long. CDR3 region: CASSQDRIQGYEQYF. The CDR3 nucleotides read TGCGCCAGCAGCCAAGATCGCATTCAAGGGTACGAGCAGTACTTC.

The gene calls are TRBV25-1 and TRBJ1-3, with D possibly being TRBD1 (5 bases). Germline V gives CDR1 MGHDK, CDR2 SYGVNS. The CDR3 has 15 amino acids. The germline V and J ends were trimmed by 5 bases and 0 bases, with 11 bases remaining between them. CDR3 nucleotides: TGTGCCAGCAGTACTGGGGGTAGCTCTGGAAACACCATATATTTT. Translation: CASSTGGSSGNTIYF.